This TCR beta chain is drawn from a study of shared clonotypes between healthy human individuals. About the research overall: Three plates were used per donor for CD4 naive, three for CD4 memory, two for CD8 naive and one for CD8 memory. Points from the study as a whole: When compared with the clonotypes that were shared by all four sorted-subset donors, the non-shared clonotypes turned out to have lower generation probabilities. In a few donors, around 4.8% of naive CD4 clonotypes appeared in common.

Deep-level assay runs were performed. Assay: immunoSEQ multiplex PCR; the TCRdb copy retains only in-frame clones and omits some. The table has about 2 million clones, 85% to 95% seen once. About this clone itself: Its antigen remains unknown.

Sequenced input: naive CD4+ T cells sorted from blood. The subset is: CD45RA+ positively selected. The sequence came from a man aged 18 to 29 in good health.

The CDR3 loop is CASSPTSGGAGELFF. The CDR3 nucleotides read TGTGCCAGCAGCCCGACTAGCGGTGGGGCCGGGGAGCTGTTTTTT. This chain connects TRBV5-4 to TRBJ2-2, with 9 bases identical to TRBD2. The trim removed 4 bases at V and 6 bases at J, leaving 7 bases unmatched. Germline V lookup: CDR1 SGHNT, CDR2 YYREEE (reference sequence). This CDR3 contains 15 residues. The full variable domain, completed using reference TRBV5-4 and TRBJ2-2, is ETGVTQSPTHLIKTRGQQVTLRCSSQSGHNTVSWYQQALGQGPQFIFQYYREEENGRGNFPPRFSGLQFPNYSSELNVNALELDDSALYLCASSPTSGGAGELFFGEGSRLTVL.